Presented here are 11 T cell receptor beta chains from one specimen sequenced in a study of cytomegalovirus exposure and HLA in healthy donors. Primers included in the PCR were 60 Vbeta and 13 Jbeta primers. Using immunoSEQ multiplex PCR, the repertoire was profiled, and TCRdb retains in-frame clones only, with some absent. Of 150,000 or so clones listed, about 74% are singletons. The sample comprised PBMCs. The receptors stem from a man aged 40-49 years in good health and CMV-seropositive.

The V gene is TRBV28, the J gene TRBJ1-2; TRBD1 is a possible D gene (5 bases). Germline assignment: CDR1 MDHEN and CDR2 SYDVKM. The V and J ends lost 10 bases and 3 bases respectively, with 12 bases between them. This CDR3 has 12 amino acids. In DNA, the CDR3 is TGTGCCACCTCGAAAGGGGACTATGGCTACACCTTC. Protein sequence: CATSKGDYGYTF.

This chain connects TRBV7-9 to TRBJ2-7, with 13 bases fitting TRBD2. Losses at the gene ends were 1 base for V and 6 bases for J; bases not matched to a gene: 9. This CDR3 has 17 residues. Looked up from germline, CDR1 is SEHNR and CDR2 is FQNEAQ (reference sequence). The DNA for the CDR3 is TGTGCCAGCAGCTTAGGGGGACTAGCGGGATGGATCGGCGAGCAGTACTTC. Translation: CASSLGGLAGWIGEQYF.

The V and J genes are TRBV18 and TRBJ1-5; a weak D match, TRBD1 (6 bases). The CDR3 runs 17 residues. Per the germline V gene, CDR1 is KGHSH and CDR2 is LQKENI. Trimming removed 6 bases at V and 1 base at J, with 19 bases between. For the CDR3, the DNA is TGTGCCAGCTCCCCCGACAGGCCCGGGACCAGCAATCAGCCCCAGCATTTT. Translation: CASSPDRPGTSNQPQHF.

The chain is built from TRBV7-9 and TRBJ2-7, with unresolved D. CDR3 size: 14 residues. V dropped 2 bases and J dropped 1 base, with 9 bases sitting between them. Germline V gene data show CDR1 as SEHNR and CDR2 as FQNEAQ (reference sequence). The CDR3 sequence: CASSLNPGSYEQYF. Written as DNA, the CDR3 is TGTGCCAGCAGCTTAAATCCCGGTTCCTACGAGCAGTACTTC. Supplemented by reference TRBV7-9 and TRBJ2-7, the full variable domain reads DTGVSQNPRHKITKRGQNVTFRCDPISEHNRLYWYRQTLGQGPEFLTYFQNEAQLEKSRLLSDRFSAERPKGSFSTLEIQRTEQGDSAMYLCASSLNPGSYEQYFGPGTRLTVT.

On this clone itself: Other DNA sequences in this specimen translate into the identical CDR3. This chain connects TRBV5-6 to TRBJ2-2, with D uncertain. Germline-derived CDR1 and CDR2 are SGHDT and YYEEEE. CDR3 size: 15 residues. V gave up 0 bases and J gave up 0 bases, with 6 bases separating them. In nucleotides, the CDR3 is TGTGCCAGCAGCTTGGGACACTCGAACACCGGGGAGCTGTTTTTT. Encoded protein: CASSLGHSNTGELFF. Using reference TRBV5-6 and TRBJ2-2 for the parts outside the CDR3, the full variable domain is DAGVTQSPTHLIKTRGQQVTLRCSPKSGHDTVSWYQQALGQGPQFIFQYYEEEERQRGNFPDRFSGHQFPNYSSELNVNALLLGDSALYLCASSLGHSNTGELFFGEGSRLTVL.

This chain uses TRBV5-6 with TRBJ2-7; D might be TRBD2 (6 bases). Trimming stripped 3 bases from V and 5 bases from J, with 15 bases between. The V gene's germline CDR1 is SGHDT and CDR2 YYEEEE. The CDR3 runs 14 residues. This CDR3 reads CASSSTGREDEQYF. CDR3 DNA sequence: TGTGCCAGCAGCTCGACGGGCAGGGAGGACGAGCAGTACTTC.

This chain uses TRBV7-3 with TRBJ2-2; no clear D gene. Trimming left V 5 bases short and J 7 bases short, with 8 bases between. This CDR3 is built from 12 residues. The germline V gene encodes CDR1 SGHTA and CDR2 FQGTGA. CDR3 sequence: CASSLRGGELFF. The CDR3 DNA follows: TGTGCCAGCAGCCTAAGAGGCGGGGAGCTGTTTTTT.

This clone was seen only once. The chain has TRBV10-3 and TRBJ2-3, with 12 bases identical to TRBD2. Unmatched junction bases numbered 12, after V lost 11 bases and J lost 0 bases. Germline-derived CDR1 and CDR2 are ENHRY and SYGVKD. This CDR3 is built from 17 residues. In nucleotides, the CDR3 is TGTGCCTCCGGTGAAACTAGCGGGAGGTCTAGCACAGATACGCAGTATTTT. Translating it yields CASGETSGRSSTDTQYF.

This chain links TRBV7-9 with TRBJ2-3, with D unresolved. V was trimmed by 3 bases and J by 1 base, leaving 14 bases between them. CDR3 length: 16 amino acids. Looked up from germline, CDR1 is SEHNR and CDR2 is FQNEAQ (reference sequence). The CDR3 nucleotides read TGTGCCAGCAGCTTTTCCCTAGGCGGAGGCACAGATACGCAGTATTTT. This codes for CASSFSLGGGTDTQYF.

The chain carries TRBV19 and TRBJ1-2; 7 bases line up with TRBD1. The V segment lost 4 bases and the J segment 6 bases; nucleotides outside the gene matches: 11. The germline CDR1 and CDR2 sequences are LNHDA and SQIVND (reference sequence). The CDR3 length is 15 residues. The CDR3 reads CASSTNRDRQNGYTF. The CDR3 coding sequence is TGTGCCAGTAGTACAAACCGGGACAGACAAAATGGCTACACCTTC.

The rearrangement uses TRBV5-1 and TRBJ2-2, with D possibly TRBD2 on 5 matching bases. Trimming cost V 9 bases and J 1 base, with 13 bases left between them. Germline V gene lookup returns CDR1 SGHRS and CDR2 YFSETQ. This CDR3 has 14 amino acids. The CDR3 spells CAIKTTLNTGELFF. The CDR3 DNA is TGCGCCATAAAGACTACTTTGAACACCGGGGAGCTGTTTTTT.